The T cell receptor beta chain described here comes from a study of TIL therapy for anti-PD-1-resistant metastatic lung cancer. The libraries were made with immunoSEQ v3. The table came from immunoSEQ multiplex PCR; TCRdb's copy has only in-frame clones and leaves some out. The sample shows about 46,000 clones, roughly 85% of them seen only once. Germline CDR1 MNHEY, CDR2 SVGEGT. V was shortened by 1 base and J by 4 bases, with 15 bases between the two germline ends. The length of the CDR3 is 16 residues. The time point was: pre-treatment sample, taken before nivolumab and TIL therapy. This receptor was identified in a person aged 25 to 80 with non-small cell lung cancer. The rearrangement links TRBV6-2 or TRBV6-3 to TRBJ2-3, with D maybe TRBD1 (5 bases). This specimen consisted of blood, obtained at baseline. CDR3 sequence (DNA): TGTGCCAGCAGTTACTGGTCTGGGCAGGGCCCAGATACGCAGTATTTT. It yields the protein CASSYWSGQGPDTQYF.